The rows below give T cell receptor beta chains drawn from one sample of a study of blood T cell repertoires in COVID-19. Assay used: immunoSEQ multiplex PCR; TCRdb lists only in-frame clones, some missing. The data hold 200,000 to 300,000 clones, with 91% observed a single time. Source material: peripheral blood. These receptors originate from a person aged 18-35 years with COVID-19, enrolled during active disease. CDR3s include the opening cysteine and the closing phenylalanine or tryptophan. D genes are given only for firm matches. The size field is filled for only some rows; it gives once, few, many or a size class.

NA	TRBV7-2	TRBJ1-2	TRBD1	CASSRDRGLGYTF	TGTGCCAGCAGCCGAGACAGGGGGCTTGGCTACACCTTC
NA	TRBV13	TRBJ2-7	TRBD2	CASSLSSGSHDEQYF	TGTGCCAGCAGCTTATCTAGCGGGAGTCACGACGAGCAGTACTTC
NA	TRBV29-1	TRBJ2-3	TRBD2	CSAQPLGASGFTDTQYF	TGCAGCGCCCAGCCTTTGGGGGCTAGCGGGTTTACAGATACGCAGTATTTT
NA	TRBV2	TRBJ2-2	NA	CASSEAYGTGELFF	TGTGCCAGCAGTGAAGCCTATGGCACCGGGGAGCTGTTTTTT
NA	TRBV27	TRBJ2-7	NA	CASTKTGGPGPYEQYF	TGTGCCAGCACCAAAACTGGTGGGCCAGGGCCTTACGAGCAGTACTTC
NA	TRBV15	TRBJ2-7	NA	CATSRDRSSGLEQYF	TGTGCCACCAGCAGAGATAGGTCAAGTGGGCTCGAGCAGTACTTC
NA	TRBV5-1	TRBJ2-2	NA	CASSLGITERSGELFF	TGCGCCAGCAGCTTGGGGATTACGGAGCGATCCGGGGAGCTGTTTTTT
few	TRBV9	TRBJ1-6	NA	CASSPGGSSYNSPLHF	TGTGCCAGCAGCCCTGGGGGGAGCTCCTATAATTCACCCCTCCACTTT
once	TRBV3-1/TRBV3-2	TRBJ1-2	NA	CASSLPGSNYGYTF	TGTGCCAGCAGCCTCCCAGGCTCTAACTATGGCTACACCTTC
NA	TRBV5-4	TRBJ1-1	TRBD1	CASSLGQGVTEAFF	TGTGCCAGCAGCTTGGGACAGGGGGTCACTGAAGCTTTCTTT
NA	TRBV24-1	TRBJ2-1	TRBD2	CATSDLASGRGLSYNEQFF	TGTGCCACCAGTGATTTGGCTAGCGGGAGGGGACTCTCCTACAATGAGCAGTTCTTC
NA	TRBV5-1	TRBJ2-5	TRBD2	CASSPGLAVVQETQYF	TGCGCCAGCAGCCCGGGACTAGCGGTAGTTCAAGAGACCCAGTACTTC
NA	TRBV19	TRBJ2-1	TRBD2	CASSAGVHNEQFF	TGTGCCAGTTCGGCGGGGGTGCACAATGAGCAGTTCTTC
NA	TRBV3-1/TRBV3-2	TRBJ2-7	NA	CATKGEGPDEQYF	TGTGCCACCAAGGGAGAGGGCCCGGACGAGCAGTACTTC
NA	TRBV4-1	TRBJ2-1	TRBD2	CASSQTASGKFF	TGCGCCAGCAGCCAAACTGCTAGCGGGAAGTTCTTC